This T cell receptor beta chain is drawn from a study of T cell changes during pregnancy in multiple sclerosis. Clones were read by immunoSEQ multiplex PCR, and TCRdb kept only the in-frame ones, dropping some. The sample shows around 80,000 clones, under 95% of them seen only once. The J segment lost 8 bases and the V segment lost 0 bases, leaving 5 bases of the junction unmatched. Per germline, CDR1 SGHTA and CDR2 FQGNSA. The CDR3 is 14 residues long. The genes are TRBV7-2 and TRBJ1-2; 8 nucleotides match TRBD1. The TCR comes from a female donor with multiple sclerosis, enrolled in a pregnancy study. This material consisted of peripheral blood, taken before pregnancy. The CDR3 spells CASSLAGDRGGYTF. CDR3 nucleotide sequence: TGTGCCAGCAGCTTAGCAGGCGACAGGGGAGGCTACACCTTC. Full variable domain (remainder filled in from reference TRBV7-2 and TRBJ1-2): GAGVSQSPSNKVTEKGKDVELRCDPISGHTALYWYRQSLGQGLEFLIYFQGNSAPDKSGLPSDRFSAERTGGSVSTLTIQRTQQEDSAVYLCASSLAGDRGGYTFGSGTRLTVV.